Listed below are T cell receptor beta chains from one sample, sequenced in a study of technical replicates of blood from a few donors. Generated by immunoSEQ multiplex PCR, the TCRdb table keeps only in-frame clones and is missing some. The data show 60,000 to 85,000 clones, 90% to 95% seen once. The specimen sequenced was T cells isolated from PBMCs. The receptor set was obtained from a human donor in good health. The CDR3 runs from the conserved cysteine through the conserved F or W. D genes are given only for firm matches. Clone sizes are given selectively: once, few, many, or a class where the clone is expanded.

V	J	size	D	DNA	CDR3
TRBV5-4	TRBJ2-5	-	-	TGTGCCAGCAGCTTGGCATCGGGTGGAGAGACCCAGTACTTC	CASSLASGGETQYF
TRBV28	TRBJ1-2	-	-	TGTGCCACCCTGGGAGGGGACTATGGCTACACCTTC	CATLGGDYGYTF
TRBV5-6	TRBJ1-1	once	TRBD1	TGTGCCAGCAGACTAGACAGGGGTTACACTGAAGCTTTCTTT	CASRLDRGYTEAFF
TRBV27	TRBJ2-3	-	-	TGTGCCAGCGGGGCTGAGACTAGCACAGATACGCAGTATTTT	CASGAETSTDTQYF
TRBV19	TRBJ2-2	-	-	TGTGCCAGTAGGGCCCCTTGGGCCGGTGGCACCGGGGAGCTGTTTTTT	CASRAPWAGGTGELFF
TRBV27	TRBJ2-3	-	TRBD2	TGTGCCAGCAAAGGACTAGCGGGAATTGGCACAGATACGCAGTATTTT	CASKGLAGIGTDTQYF
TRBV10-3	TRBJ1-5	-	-	TGTGCCATCAGTGAGTCTGGCAGGGGCAATCAGCCCCAGCATTTT	CAISESGRGNQPQHF
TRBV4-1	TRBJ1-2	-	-	TGCGCCAGCAGCCACCCAACTCCGACGGAGGGCTACACCTTC	CASSHPTPTEGYTF
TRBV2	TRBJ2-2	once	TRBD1	TGTACCTTTAGGACAGGGGGCGTTACCGGGGAGCTGTTTTTT	CTFRTGGVTGELFF
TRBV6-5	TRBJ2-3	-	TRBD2	TGTGCCAGCAGTTGGACGGGACTAGACACAGATACGCAGTATTTT	CASSWTGLDTDTQYF
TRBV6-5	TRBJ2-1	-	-	TGTGCCAGCAGTCTGTTGGGACATAGTTGCGAGCAGTTCTTC	CASSLLGHSCEQFF
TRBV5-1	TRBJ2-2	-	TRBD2	TGCGCCAGCAGCTTGGATGGAGCGGGAGGTGACACCGGGGAGCTGTTTTTT	CASSLDGAGGDTGELFF
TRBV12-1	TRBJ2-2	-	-	-	CASSFGQGTTGELFF
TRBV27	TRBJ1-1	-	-	TGTGCCAGCAGTTTTGACAGGAACACTGAAGCTTTCTTT	CASSFDRNTEAFF
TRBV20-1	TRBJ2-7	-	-	TGCAGTGCTAGGGGCCACGAGCAGTACTTC	CSARGHEQYF
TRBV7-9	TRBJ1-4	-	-	TGTGCCAGCAGCTTCAGGGTGGCTAATGAAAAACTGTTTTTT	CASSFRVANEKLFF
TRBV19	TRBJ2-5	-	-	TGTGCCAGTCGTGTAGGGTTTGGACTAACACAAGAGACCCAGTACTTC	CASRVGFGLTQETQYF
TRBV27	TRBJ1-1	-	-	TGTGCCAGCAGTTTAGTGCAGGGGAAACACACTGAAGCTTTCTTT	CASSLVQGKHTEAFF
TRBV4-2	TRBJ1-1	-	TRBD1	TGTGCCAGCAGCTTCGACAGGGAGAACACTGAAGCTTTCTTT	CASSFDRENTEAFF
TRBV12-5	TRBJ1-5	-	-	TGTGCTAGTGGTCTGGGGGAGGGTAGGAGCAATCAGCCCCAGCATTTT	CASGLGEGRSNQPQHF
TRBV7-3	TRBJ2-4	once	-	TGTGCCAGCAGCTTAGGACTGGGAAACATTCAGTACTTC	CASSLGLGNIQYF
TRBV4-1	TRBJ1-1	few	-	TGCGCCAGCAGCCACGGGACTCAAGCTTTCTTT	CASSHGTQAFF
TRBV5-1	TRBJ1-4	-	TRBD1	TGCGCCAGCAGCTTGATGACAGGGGACGAAAAACTGTTTTTT	CASSLMTGDEKLFF
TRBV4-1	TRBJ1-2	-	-	TGCGCCAGCAGCCAAAAAAAGACAGCCGCTTATGGCTACACCTTC	CASSQKKTAAYGYTF
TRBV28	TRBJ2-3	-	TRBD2	TGTGCCAGCAGTCCCGGGGGGGCAGATACGCAGTATTTT	CASSPGGADTQYF
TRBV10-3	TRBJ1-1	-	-	TGTGCCGCAAAACAGGGCGGCAACACTGAAGCTTTCTTT	CAAKQGGNTEAFF
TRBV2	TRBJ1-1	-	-	TGTGCCAGCAGTGAAGCCACGGAGGGTCGGGACACTGAAGCTTTCTTT	CASSEATEGRDTEAFF
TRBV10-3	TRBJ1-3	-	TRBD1	TGTGCCATCAGTGCCAAAGGACAGGGGGTCGGAAACACCATATATTTT	CAISAKGQGVGNTIYF
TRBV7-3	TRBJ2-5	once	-	TGTGCCAGCAGCTTAATGGGCGGGAACCAAGAGACCCAGTACTTC	CASSLMGGNQETQYF
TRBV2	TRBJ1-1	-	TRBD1	TGTGCCAGCAGCCGACAGGGGGACACTGAAGCTTTCTTT	CASSRQGDTEAFF
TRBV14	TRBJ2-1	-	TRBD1	TGTGCCAGCAGCCAAGGACAGGGGGTAGTGTTAAATGAGCAGTTCTTC	CASSQGQGVVLNEQFF
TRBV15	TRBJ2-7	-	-	TGTGCCACCAGCCCCCACCCAGAGAGGGCACAGTACTTC	CATSPHPERAQYF
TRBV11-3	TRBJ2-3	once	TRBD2	TGTGCCAGCAGCCCATTGCTAGCGGCAGATACGCAGTATTTT	CASSPLLAADTQYF
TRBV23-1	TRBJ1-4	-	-	TGCGCCAGCAGTCATCCCTCTCGATTCAGTCGTGATGAAAAACTGTTTTTT	CASSHPSRFSRDEKLFF
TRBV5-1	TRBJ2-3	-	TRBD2	TGCGCCAGCAGCTCCCTAGCGGGAGGGACTAGCACAGATACGCAGTATTTT	CASSSLAGGTSTDTQYF
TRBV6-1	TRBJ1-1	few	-	TGTGCCAGCAGTGAAAACAGCTACACTGAAGCTTTCTTT	CASSENSYTEAFF
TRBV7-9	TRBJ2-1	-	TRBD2	TGTGCCAGCAGTTGGCATAAGACTAGCGGGAGGGTCTACAATGAGCAGTTCTTC	CASSWHKTSGRVYNEQFF
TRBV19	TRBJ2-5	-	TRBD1	TGTGCCAGTAGTATGGACAGGAGTTTACAAGAGACCCAGTACTTC	CASSMDRSLQETQYF
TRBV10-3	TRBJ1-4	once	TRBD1	TGTGCCATCAGTGATATGGACAGGGAACATGAAAAACTGTTTTTT	CAISDMDREHEKLFF
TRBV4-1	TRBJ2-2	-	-	TGCGCCAGCAGCCCCTACTCAGGGGACACCGGGGAGCTGTTTTTT	CASSPYSGDTGELFF
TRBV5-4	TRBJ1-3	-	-	TGTGCCAGCAGCTCGACATCGTGGTTAGGAAACACCATATATTTT	CASSSTSWLGNTIYF
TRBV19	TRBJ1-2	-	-	TGTGCCCGCCCTGGGAGGCGGAATGGCTACACCTTC	CARPGRRNGYTF
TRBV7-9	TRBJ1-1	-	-	TGTGCCAGCAGCTTAGGACAGAAAGCTTTCTTT	CASSLGQKAFF
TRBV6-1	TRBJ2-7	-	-	TGTGCCAGCAGCTCAGAGGTCATTGCCTACGAGCAGTACTTC	CASSSEVIAYEQYF
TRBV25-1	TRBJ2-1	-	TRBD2	TGTGCCAGCAGTGACTCGGGACTAGCGGGATTGGATGAGCAGTTCTTC	CASSDSGLAGLDEQFF
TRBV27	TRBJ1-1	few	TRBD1	TGTGCCAGCAATACGGGACAGTTCAAGAACACTGAAGCTTTCTTT	CASNTGQFKNTEAFF
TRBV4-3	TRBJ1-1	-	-	TGCGCCAGCAGCCAAGATCCCTTAAACACTGAAGCTTTCTTT	CASSQDPLNTEAFF
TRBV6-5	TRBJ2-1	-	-	TGTGCCAGCAGTCTGGATAGCGCCTACAATGAGCAGTTCTTC	CASSLDSAYNEQFF
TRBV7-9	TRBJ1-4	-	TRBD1	TGTGCCAGCAGCCCGGGACAGATTAATGAAAAACTGTTTTTT	CASSPGQINEKLFF
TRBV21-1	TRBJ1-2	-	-	TGTGCCAGCAGCAGGGAGCCCCCATTGCCGGGAGGCTACACCTTC	CASSREPPLPGGYTF
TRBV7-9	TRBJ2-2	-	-	TGTGCCAGCACGCAGAATCTGAACACCGGGGAGCTGTTTTTT	CASTQNLNTGELFF
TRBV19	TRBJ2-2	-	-	TGTGCCAGTAGTATAGATTCAGGTTGGACCGGGGAGCTGTTTTTT	CASSIDSGWTGELFF
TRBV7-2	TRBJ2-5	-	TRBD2	TGTGCCAGCAGCTTAGTATCTAGCGGGAGTGGGGAGACCCAGTACTTC	CASSLVSSGSGETQYF
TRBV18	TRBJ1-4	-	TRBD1	TGTGCCAGCTCACCAAGTGACAGGGAGTATGAAAAACTGTTTTTT	CASSPSDREYEKLFF
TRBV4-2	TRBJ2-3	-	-	TGTGCCAGCAACCAAGAACGGGGGATCACAGATACGCAGTATTTT	CASNQERGITDTQYF
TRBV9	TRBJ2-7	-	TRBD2	TGTGCCAGCAGTAAGCGGGATCACACCCACGAGCAGTACTTC	CASSKRDHTHEQYF
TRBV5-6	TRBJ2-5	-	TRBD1	TGTGCCAGCAGCTCGCCGACAGGGTTGAAGACCCAGTACTTC	CASSSPTGLKTQYF
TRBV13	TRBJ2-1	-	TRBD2	TGTGCCAGCAGCAATAGGGGAATAGCGGGGTCCTACAATGAGCAGTTCTTC	CASSNRGIAGSYNEQFF
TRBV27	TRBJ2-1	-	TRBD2	TGTGCCAGCAGTAGATTAGCGGGAGGGGCCTACAATGAGCAGTTCTTC	CASSRLAGGAYNEQFF